This record covers a single T cell receptor beta chain. The antigen is undetermined. This entry belongs to a study of cytomegalovirus exposure and HLA in healthy donors. Across the whole study: Across 350 to 500 genotyped donors, just over 80% landed in the Caucasian-associated ancestry cluster. Study observations and caveats: A later analysis showed that HLA-associated TCR beta chains had undergone more clonal expansion than equally common others. A later analysis appeared to link common viral pathogens to several of the most significant clusters. Among CMV-associated TCR beta chains, most appeared HLA-restricted in a later analysis.

In the PCR, 60 Vbeta and 13 Jbeta primers were used. Using immunoSEQ multiplex PCR, the repertoire was profiled, and TCRdb retains in-frame clones only, with some absent. The table shows approximately 73,000 clones, with about 60% occurring only once. Germline lookup yields CDR1 SEHNR and CDR2 FQNEAQ (reference sequence). This CDR3 region has 16 residues. Trimming took 0 bases from V and 2 from J; bases not matched to a gene: 2. The source is a man between 25 and 39 years old in good health and CMV-seropositive. The chain uses TRBV7-9 and TRBJ2-1; 9 bases fit TRBD2. Sequences were obtained from PBMCs. CDR3 loop: CASSLAAGGPYNEQFF. In DNA form, the CDR3 reads TGTGCCAGCAGCTTAGCTGCGGGAGGGCCCTACAATGAGCAGTTCTTC.